The T cell receptor (beta chain) under discussion was sequenced for a study of blood T cell repertoires in COVID-19 (dated by TCRdb to 2019 to 2021). About the study as a whole: Samples covering the acute and convalescent phases of COVID-19 were provided by collaborators in the United States, Italy and Spain. Where available, HLA class I and class II types were obtained from metadata supplied by the sample provider rather than from assay-based typing. The repertoires were released in a freely available public database intended as a resource for research on the immune response to SARS-CoV-2. The material from the prospective study consisted of cDNA or gDNA derived from T cells, B-cell-depleted T cells, or PBMCs. Sample metadata almost always included a de-identified subject ID, COVID-19 status, age in years and sex. The samples were drawn from two sources: the first 160 participants of the ongoing ImmuneRACE study, and 950 to 1,500 subjects contributed by 6 global collaborators. Deeply sampled blood TCRbeta repertoires from subjects exposed to, actively infected with, or recovered from COVID-19 were included in the dataset. The study at large found these results: The amount of clinical and demographic metadata varied by source and participant and was provided uncurated.

The immunoSEQ Assay, a bias-controlled multiplex PCR, was used to amplify TCRbeta CDR3 regions from genomic DNA. From the authors' description of their analysis: Within the assay, amplification of reference gene primers was used to estimate how many nucleated cells each sample contained. To quantify the absolute abundance of each unique TCRbeta CDR3 rearrangement, sequence reads were collapsed and filtered. For each sample, productive Simpson clonality was calculated as the square root of Simpson's diversity index over productive rearrangements. As stored in TCRdb, this immuneACCESS dataset retains in-frame rearrangements with V and J assigned. A fraction of the clones does not appear; measured against another copy, unresolved V genes explain less than half of the discrepancy, and the remainder lacks a known reason. The V and J calls and the clone size are those of that table, but D and trimming were determined from the DNA. For this sample there are about 97,000 clones; 80% to 95% appear just once. Together, the top ten hold approximately 2% of the sample.

About this clone itself: Its cognate antigen has yet to be identified. No per-base quality is available; no much larger clone lies one base away.

V lost 0 bases and J lost 0 bases; the stretch between them is 13 bases long. The CDR3 contains 17 residues, cysteine and phenylalanine counted. The only DNA kept is the CDR3, 51 bases in frame from the first base. The germline V gene supplies CDR1 LGHNA and CDR2 YSLEER. In Seattle, one collaborating source enrolled patients while the infection was active and tracked those patients longitudinally over the course of disease. Collaborating institutions collected whole blood in K2EDTA tubes following their own protocols. For TCRbeta analysis, collaborators shipped samples in one of three forms: frozen whole blood, isolated PBMCs, or DNA extracted from either of those sample types.

What was sequenced was peripheral blood. The origin of this receptor is a woman aged 45-59 years with COVID-19, enrolled during active disease. In this chain, TRBV4-3 is recombined with TRBJ2-3; the D segment cannot be called with confidence. The DNA sequence reads TGCGCCAGCAGCCAAGACGCCTTCAGGCCCAGCACAGATACGCAGTATTTT. It is translated as CASSQDAFRPSTDTQYF.